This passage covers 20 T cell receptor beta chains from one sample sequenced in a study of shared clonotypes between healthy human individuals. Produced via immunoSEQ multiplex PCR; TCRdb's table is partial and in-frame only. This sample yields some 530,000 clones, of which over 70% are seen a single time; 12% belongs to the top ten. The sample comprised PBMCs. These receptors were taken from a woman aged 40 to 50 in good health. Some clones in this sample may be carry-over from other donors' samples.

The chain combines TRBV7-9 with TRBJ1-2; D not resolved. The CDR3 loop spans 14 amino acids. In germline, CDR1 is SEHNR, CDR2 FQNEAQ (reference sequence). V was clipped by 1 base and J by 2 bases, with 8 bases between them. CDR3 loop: CASSLDQRNYGYTF. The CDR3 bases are TGTGCCAGCAGCTTAGATCAGCGAAACTATGGCTACACCTTC.

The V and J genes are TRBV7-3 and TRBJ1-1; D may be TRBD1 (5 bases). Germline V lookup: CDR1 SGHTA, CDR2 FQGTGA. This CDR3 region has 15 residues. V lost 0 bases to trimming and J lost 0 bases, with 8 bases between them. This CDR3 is CASSLTTDLNTEAFF. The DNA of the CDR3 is TGTGCCAGCAGCTTAACGACAGACTTGAACACTGAAGCTTTCTTT.

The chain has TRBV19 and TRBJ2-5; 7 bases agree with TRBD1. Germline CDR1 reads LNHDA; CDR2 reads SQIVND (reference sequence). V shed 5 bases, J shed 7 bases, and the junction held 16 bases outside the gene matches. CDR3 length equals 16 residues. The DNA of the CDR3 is TGTGCCAGTAGTCCGTCCCGCGACAGGGCTTCTGCGACCCAGTACTTC. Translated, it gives CASSPSRDRASATQYF.

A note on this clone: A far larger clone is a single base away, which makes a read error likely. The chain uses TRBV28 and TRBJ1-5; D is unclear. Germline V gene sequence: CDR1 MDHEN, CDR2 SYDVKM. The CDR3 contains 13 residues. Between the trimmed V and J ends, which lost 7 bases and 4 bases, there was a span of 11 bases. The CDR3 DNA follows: TGTGCCAGCAACCGTAGGGAGAATCAGCCCCAGCATTTT. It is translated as CASNRRENQPQHF. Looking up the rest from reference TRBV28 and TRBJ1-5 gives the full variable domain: DVKVTQSSRYLVKRTGEKVFLECVQDMDHENMFWYRQDPGLGLRLIYFSYDVKMKEKGDIPEGYSVSREKKERFSLILESASTNQTSMYLCASNRRENQPQHFGDGTRLSIL.

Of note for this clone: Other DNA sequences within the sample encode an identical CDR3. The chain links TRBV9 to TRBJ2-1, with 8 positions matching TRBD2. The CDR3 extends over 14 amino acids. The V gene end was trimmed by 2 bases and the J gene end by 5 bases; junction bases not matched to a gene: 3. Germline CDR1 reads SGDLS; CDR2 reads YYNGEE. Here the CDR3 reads CASSVSGSNNEQFF. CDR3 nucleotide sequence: TGTGCCAGCAGCGTCAGCGGGAGTAACAATGAGCAGTTCTTC.

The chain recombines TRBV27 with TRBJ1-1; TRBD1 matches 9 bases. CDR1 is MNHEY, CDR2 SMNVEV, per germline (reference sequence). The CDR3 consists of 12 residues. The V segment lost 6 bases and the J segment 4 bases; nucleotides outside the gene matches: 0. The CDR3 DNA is TGTGCCAGCAGGACAGGGGGCACTGAAGCTTTCTTT. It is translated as CASRTGGTEAFF.

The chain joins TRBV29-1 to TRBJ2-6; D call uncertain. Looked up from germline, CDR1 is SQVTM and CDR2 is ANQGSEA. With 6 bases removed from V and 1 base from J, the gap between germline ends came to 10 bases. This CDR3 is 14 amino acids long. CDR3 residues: CSVYSQSGANVLTF. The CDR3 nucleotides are TGCAGCGTATACAGCCAGTCTGGGGCCAACGTCCTGACTTTC. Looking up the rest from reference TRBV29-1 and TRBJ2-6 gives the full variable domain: SAVISQKPSRDICQRGTSLTIQCQVDSQVTMMFWYRQQPGQSLTLIATANQGSEATYESGFVIDKFPISRPNLTFSTLTVSNMSPEDSSIYLCSVYSQSGANVLTFGAGSRLTVL.

CDR3 coding DNA: TGTGCCAGCAGCCTGACAGGGTGGGAGACCCAGTACTTC. It yields the protein CASSLTGWETQYF. The chain employs TRBV7-7 and TRBJ2-5; 7 bases align to TRBD1. The V segment lost 5 bases and the J segment 5 bases; nucleotides outside the gene matches: 5. The CDR3 consists of 13 residues. Germline V gene data show CDR1 as SSHAT and CDR2 as FNYEAQ (reference sequence).

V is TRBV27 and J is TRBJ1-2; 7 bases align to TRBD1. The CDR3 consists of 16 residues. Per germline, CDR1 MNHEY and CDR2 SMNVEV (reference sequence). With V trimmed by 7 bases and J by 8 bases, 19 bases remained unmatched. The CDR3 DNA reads TGTGCCAGCACCAGCCTACTCAGGGGGAGAAATGGAGGCTACACCTTC. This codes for CASTSLLRGRNGGYTF.

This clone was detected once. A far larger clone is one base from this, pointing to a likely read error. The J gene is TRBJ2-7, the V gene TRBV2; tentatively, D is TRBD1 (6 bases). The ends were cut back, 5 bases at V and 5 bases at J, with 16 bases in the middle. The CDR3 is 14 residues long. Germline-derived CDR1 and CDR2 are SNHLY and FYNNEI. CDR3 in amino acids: CASSPGTWDDEQYF. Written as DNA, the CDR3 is TGTGCCAGCAGTCCCGGGACATGGGACGACGAGCAGTACTTC.

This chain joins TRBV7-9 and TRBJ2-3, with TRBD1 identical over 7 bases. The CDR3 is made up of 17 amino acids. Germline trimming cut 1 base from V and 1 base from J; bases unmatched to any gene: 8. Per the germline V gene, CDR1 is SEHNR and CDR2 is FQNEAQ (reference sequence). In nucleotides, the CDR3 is TGTGCCAGCAGCTTAGGGAAAGGGGGCTTCGGCACAGATACGCAGTATTTT. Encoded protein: CASSLGKGGFGTDTQYF. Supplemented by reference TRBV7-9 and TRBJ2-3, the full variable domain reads DTGVSQNPRHKITKRGQNVTFRCDPISEHNRLYWYRQTLGQGPEFLTYFQNEAQLEKSRLLSDRFSAERPKGSFSTLEIQRTEQGDSAMYLCASSLGKGGFGTDTQYFGPGTRLTVL.

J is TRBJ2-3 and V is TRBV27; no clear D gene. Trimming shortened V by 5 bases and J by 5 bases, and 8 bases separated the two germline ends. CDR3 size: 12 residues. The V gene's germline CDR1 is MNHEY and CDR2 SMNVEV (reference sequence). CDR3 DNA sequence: TGTGCCAGCAGTGGGGTGCGAGATACGCAGTATTTT. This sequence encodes CASSGVRDTQYF.

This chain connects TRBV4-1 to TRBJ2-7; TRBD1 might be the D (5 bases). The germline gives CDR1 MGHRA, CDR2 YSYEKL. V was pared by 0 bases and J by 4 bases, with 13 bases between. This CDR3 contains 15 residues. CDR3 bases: TGCGCCAGCAGCCAAGAGCCGGCAAAGGGGTACGAGCAGTACTTC. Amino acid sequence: CASSQEPAKGYEQYF.

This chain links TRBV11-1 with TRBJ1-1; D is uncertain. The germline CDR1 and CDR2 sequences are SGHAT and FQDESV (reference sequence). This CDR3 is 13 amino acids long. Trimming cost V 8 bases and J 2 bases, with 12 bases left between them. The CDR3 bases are TGTGCCAGCCTACGGACCCTAAACACTGAAGCTTTCTTT. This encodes CASLRTLNTEAFF.

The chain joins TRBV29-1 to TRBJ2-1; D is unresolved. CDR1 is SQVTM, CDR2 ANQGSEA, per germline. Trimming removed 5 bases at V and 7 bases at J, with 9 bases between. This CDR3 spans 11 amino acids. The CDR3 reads CSVPKGNEQFF. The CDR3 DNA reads TGCAGCGTTCCCAAGGGAAATGAGCAGTTCTTC.

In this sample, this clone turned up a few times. In DNA form, the CDR3 reads TGTGCCAGCAGCTTAGCGGGGGGCGGGGTTCAGCCCCAGCATTTT. Amino acid sequence: CASSLAGGGVQPQHF. V usage is TRBV7-2 and J usage is TRBJ1-5; TRBD1 is a possible D gene (6 bases). V lost 0 bases to trimming and J lost 6 bases, with 12 bases between them. This CDR3 is 15 amino acids long. CDR1 SGHTA and CDR2 FQGNSA come from the germline V gene.

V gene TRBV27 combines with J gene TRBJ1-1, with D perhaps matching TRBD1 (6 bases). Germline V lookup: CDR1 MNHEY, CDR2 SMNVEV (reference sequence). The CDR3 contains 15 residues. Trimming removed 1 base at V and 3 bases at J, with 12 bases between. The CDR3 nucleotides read TGTGCCAGCAGTTTATTGGGGGGGGCGGACACTGAAGCTTTCTTT. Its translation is CASSLLGGADTEAFF.

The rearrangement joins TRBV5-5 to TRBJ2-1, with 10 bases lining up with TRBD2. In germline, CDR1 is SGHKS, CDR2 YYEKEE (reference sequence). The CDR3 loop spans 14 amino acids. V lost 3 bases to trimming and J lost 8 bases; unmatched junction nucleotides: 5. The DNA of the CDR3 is TGTGCCAGCAGCTCGCTAGCGGGAGTCCATGAGCAGTTCTTC. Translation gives CASSSLAGVHEQFF.

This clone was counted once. The CDR3 loop reads CASSFTGTSGNNEQFF. The CDR3 DNA reads as TGTGCCAGCAGCTTCACCGGGACTAGCGGGAACAATGAGCAGTTCTTC. The rearrangement uses TRBV7-3 and TRBJ2-1, with TRBD2 matching 13 bases. The V gene's germline CDR1 is SGHTA and CDR2 FQGTGA. This CDR3 is 16 amino acids long. V lost 3 bases, J lost 5 bases, and 4 bases stayed unmatched.

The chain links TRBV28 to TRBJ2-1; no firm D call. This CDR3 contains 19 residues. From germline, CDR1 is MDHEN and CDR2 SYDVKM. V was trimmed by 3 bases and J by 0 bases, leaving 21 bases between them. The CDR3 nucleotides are TGTGCCAGCAGTTTTTCCCCCATTACCCACTACCCCTCCTACAATGAGCAGTTCTTC. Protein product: CASSFSPITHYPSYNEQFF.